These 9 T cell receptor beta chains came from one sample sequenced in a study of technical replicates of blood from a handful of donors. TCRdb's table, derived via immunoSEQ multiplex PCR, lists solely in-frame clones and lacks some. The table has around 80,000 clones, around 90% seen once. Sequenced: T cells isolated from PBMCs. These receptors came from a human donor in good health.

The table lists this clone with a few counts. The gene calls are TRBV18 and TRBJ1-1, with 10 bases that match TRBD1. CDR1 and CDR2 from the germline V gene are KGHSH and LQKENI. V shed 10 bases and J 4 bases; nucleotides not matched to a gene: 3. The CDR3 length is 12 residues. The chain's CDR3 is CATRTGGTEAFF. The CDR3 DNA follows: TGTGCCACCAGGACAGGGGGCACTGAAGCTTTCTTT.

The table lists this clone with a count of one. This rearrangement joins TRBV9 to TRBJ2-7; the D is unclear. This CDR3 is 16 amino acids long. Germline V gene sequence: CDR1 SGDLS, CDR2 YYNGEE. V was cut by 1 base and J by 3 bases, with 17 bases left in between. The CDR3 nucleotides are TGTGCCAGCAGCGTATCCCAACGTGACATCATCTACGAGCAGTACTTC. It translates to CASSVSQRDIIYEQYF.

The V and J genes are TRBV11-1 and TRBJ2-5; 7 bases are shared with TRBD2. The CDR3 is 16 residues long. V shed 3 bases and J 1 base; nucleotides not matched to a gene: 8. Germline V gives CDR1 SGHAT, CDR2 FQDESV (reference sequence). The CDR3 loop is CASSFNTGGLQETQYF. The CDR3 DNA follows: TGTGCCAGCAGCTTTAACACGGGAGGCCTCCAAGAGACCCAGTACTTC. Variable domain in full (rest from reference TRBV11-1 and TRBJ2-5): EAEVAQSPRYKITEKSQAVAFWCDPISGHATLYWYRQILGQGPELLVQFQDESVVDDSQLPKDRFSAERLKGVDSTLKIQPAELGDSAMYLCASSFNTGGLQETQYFGPGTRLLVL.

The genes are TRBV2 and TRBJ1-2, with 10 bases identical to TRBD1. The CDR3 contains 15 residues. The germline gives CDR1 SNHLY, CDR2 FYNNEI. The CDR3 spells CAGRDRGWSNYGYTF. For the CDR3, the DNA is TGTGCAGGAAGGGACAGGGGATGGTCTAACTATGGCTACACCTTC.

This clone was counted once. The chain recombines TRBV19 with TRBJ2-2, with 9 bases matching TRBD1. The CDR3 is 14 residues long. Germline V lookup: CDR1 LNHDA, CDR2 SQIVND (reference sequence). V dropped 8 bases and J dropped 4; count of bases not matched to a gene: 5. CDR3 coding DNA: TGTGCCAGTTTTGACAGGGGGTTCACCGGGGAGCTGTTTTTT. The encoded protein is CASFDRGFTGELFF.

The J gene is TRBJ1-1, the V gene TRBV7-6; no definite D call. This CDR3 has 12 amino acids. The V gene's germline CDR1 is SGHVS and CDR2 FNYEAQ. Trimming shortened V by 2 bases and J by 6 bases, and 7 bases separated the two germline ends. CDR3 DNA: TGTGCCAGCAGCTTATTGTCCTCTGAAGCTTTCTTT. It specifies CASSLLSSEAFF.

V is TRBV9 and J is TRBJ2-2; no reliable D call. V lost 3 bases to trimming and J lost 6 bases, with 3 bases between them. This CDR3 comprises 11 residues. Germline loops: CDR1 SGDLS, CDR2 YYNGEE. The CDR3 nucleotides read TGTGCCAGCAGCGCAGCCGGGGAGCTGTTTTTT. This encodes CASSAAGELFF.

The chain is built from TRBV28 and TRBJ2-7, with 7 bases identical to TRBD1. The germline V gene encodes CDR1 MDHEN and CDR2 SYDVKM. This CDR3 region has 14 residues. V shed 2 bases and J 2 bases; nucleotides not matched to a gene: 3. CDR3 sequence (DNA): TGTGCCAGCAGTTTACAGGGACAGACCTACGAGCAGTACTTC. Protein sequence: CASSLQGQTYEQYF.

V gene TRBV28 combines with J gene TRBJ2-3, with 10 bases fitting TRBD2. Germline values: CDR1 MDHEN, CDR2 SYDVKM. The CDR3 extends over 15 amino acids. V lost 10 bases, J lost 6 bases, and 13 bases stayed unmatched. The CDR3, as DNA: TGTGCCACAAGTAGGCTAGCGGGAGTAACGGATACGCAGTATTTT. Protein: CATSRLAGVTDTQYF.